The sequence of this TCR beta chain was determined in a study of early T cells in non-severe SARS-CoV-2 infection. About the study: Chains were unpaired, as sequencing was done on bulk RNA from unsorted whole blood.

Note on this clonotype: Its antigen is unknown.

Germline CDR1 reads KGHDR; CDR2 reads SFDVKD. This CDR3 has 14 residues. The junction had 7 bases not matched to a gene; V was cut back by 7 bases and J by 4 bases. Study-wide points: A preference for anti-spike CD8 responses marked VDJdb matching, which missed private and CD4 specificities.

The TCR library protocol attached unique molecular identifiers to the individual cDNA molecules. MiXCR was run by TCRdb on the 5' RACE reads, yielding one entry per CDR3 protein. The repertoire holds 60,000 to 75,000 distinct CDR3 sequences, with over 3.5% as singletons. The starting material was whole blood, obtained at baseline. This chain uses TRBV24-1 with TRBJ2-3; 7 bases are shared with TRBD1. The clonotype comes from an adult who was a healthcare worker with PCR-confirmed SARS-CoV-2 infection or an uninfected control (not recorded which). The donor label of this sample is uncertain. In DNA, the CDR3 is TGTGCCACCAGCCCGACCGGACAGGCAGATACGCAGTATTTT. This gives the protein CATSPTGQADTQYF.